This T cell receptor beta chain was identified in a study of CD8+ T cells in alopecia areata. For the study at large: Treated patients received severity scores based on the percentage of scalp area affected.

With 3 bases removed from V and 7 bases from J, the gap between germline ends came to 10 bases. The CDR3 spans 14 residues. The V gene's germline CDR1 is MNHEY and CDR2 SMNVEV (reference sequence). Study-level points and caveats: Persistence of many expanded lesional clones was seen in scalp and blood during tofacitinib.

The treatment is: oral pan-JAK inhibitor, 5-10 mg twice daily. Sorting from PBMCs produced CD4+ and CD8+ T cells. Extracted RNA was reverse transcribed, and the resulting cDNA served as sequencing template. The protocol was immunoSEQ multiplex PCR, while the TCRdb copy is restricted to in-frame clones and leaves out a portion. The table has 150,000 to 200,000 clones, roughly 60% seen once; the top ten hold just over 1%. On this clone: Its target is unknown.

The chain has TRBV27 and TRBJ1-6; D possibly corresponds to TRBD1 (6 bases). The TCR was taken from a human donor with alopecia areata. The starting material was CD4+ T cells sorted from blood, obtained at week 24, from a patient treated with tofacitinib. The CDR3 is CASSFGQGNSPLHF. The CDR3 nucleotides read TGTGCCAGCAGTTTCGGGCAGGGGAATTCACCCCTCCACTTT.